This TCR beta chain was documented in a study of blood T cell repertoires in COVID-19. For the study at large: Acute and convalescent COVID-19 specimens originated in the United States, Italy and Spain.

Per the original data handling: Nucleated cell number was recorded as an estimate derived from reference gene primer amplification. Measured with immunoSEQ multiplex PCR; TCRdb has only the in-frame clones, and not every one. V and J calls and clone size follow that table, whereas D and trimming were derived from the DNA. The top ten clones hold 3.9% of a sample with some 340,000 clones, over 90% of them seen once. Exposed participants encountered a COVID-19 case during the 2 weeks preceding study entry. Germline lookup yields CDR1 SGHRS and CDR2 YFSETQ. This CDR3 has 13 amino acids. Trimming removed 2 bases at V and 6 bases at J, with 12 bases between. This clone showed up just once.

This chain connects TRBV5-1 to TRBJ2-7; possibly TRBD1 for D (5 bases). This TCR derives from a woman in her 30s who had been exposed to COVID-19. The sample taken for sequencing was PBMCs or T cells enriched from blood (not recorded which). Here the CDR3 DNA reads TGCGCCAGCAGCTTTAACAGGAGAAGCGAGCAGTACTTC. This translates into CASSFNRRSEQYF.